Each of the 18 T cell receptor beta chains below was sequenced from the same sample in a study of shared clonotypes between healthy human individuals. Generated by immunoSEQ multiplex PCR, the TCRdb table keeps only in-frame clones and is missing some. The sample carries hundreds of thousands of clones, more than 70% recorded once. The sample taken for sequencing was memory CD4+ T cells sorted from blood. The subset is: CD45RA-negative fraction. The source is a woman in her 30s in good health.

The rearrangement links TRBV29-1 to TRBJ2-2; D is unclear. The CDR3 is made up of 12 amino acids. Germline CDR1 SQVTM, CDR2 ANQGSEA. V lost 0 bases, J lost 8 bases, and 7 bases lay in between. Here the CDR3 reads CSVEDGIGELFF. The DNA of the CDR3 is TGCAGCGTTGAAGATGGCATTGGGGAGCTGTTTTTT.

The chain uses TRBV27 and TRBJ1-1; 9 nucleotides line up with TRBD1. There are 16 residues in the CDR3. V shed 0 bases, J shed 4 bases, and the junction held 6 bases outside the gene matches. The V gene's germline CDR1 is MNHEY and CDR2 SMNVEV (reference sequence). The CDR3 loop is CASSLSPGQGGTEAFF. DNA for the CDR3: TGTGCCAGCAGTTTATCGCCGGGACAGGGAGGCACTGAAGCTTTCTTT.

The chain joins TRBV5-6 to TRBJ1-1, with a possible D match to TRBD1 (5 bases). Between the trimmed V and J ends, which lost 1 base and 3 bases, there was a span of 10 bases. Looked up from germline, CDR1 is SGHDT and CDR2 is YYEEEE. The CDR3 has 14 residues. The CDR3 reads CASSLLMGDTEAFF. CDR3 DNA: TGTGCCAGCAGCTTGTTGATGGGGGACACTGAAGCTTTCTTT.

The rearrangement links TRBV11-2 to TRBJ1-5; D is perhaps TRBD1 (5 bases). The V gene lost 5 bases and the J gene lost 5 bases, with 10 bases spanning the gap. Germline CDR1 SGHAT, CDR2 FQNNGV. This CDR3 spans 13 amino acids. CDR3 residues: CASSGQRDQPQHF. The CDR3 bases are TGTGCCAGCAGCGGACAAAGGGATCAGCCCCAGCATTTT.

This clone was seen ten or more times. This chain uses TRBV7-8 with TRBJ2-1; 9 positions match TRBD2. V lost 1 base, J lost 4 bases, and 5 bases stayed unmatched. The CDR3 totals 16 residues. CDR1 is SGHVS, CDR2 FQNEAQ, per germline. The CDR3 region is CASSLVGSGRYNEQFF. CDR3 nucleotide sequence: TGTGCCAGCAGCTTAGTTGGTAGCGGGAGATACAATGAGCAGTTCTTC.

The chain uses TRBV7-8 and TRBJ1-3; unclear D gene. This CDR3 contains 15 residues. Per germline, CDR1 SGHVS and CDR2 FQNEAQ. V lost 5 bases and J lost 0, with 11 bases in between. Here the CDR3 reads CASSQQFTSGNTIYF. The CDR3 DNA sequence: TGTGCCAGCAGCCAACAGTTTACCTCTGGAAACACCATATATTTT.

The chain recombines TRBV6-1 with TRBJ2-2; D gene unclear. Looked up from germline, CDR1 is MNHNS and CDR2 is SASEGT. The ends were cut back, 5 bases at V and 1 base at J, with 8 bases in the middle. This CDR3 has 14 residues. The CDR3: CASSSSGNTGELFF. CDR3 nucleotide sequence: TGTGCCAGCAGTTCCTCAGGGAACACCGGGGAGCTGTTTTTT.

Regarding this clone: Distinct nucleotide sequences in the sample also encode this CDR3. The V gene is TRBV5-1, the J gene TRBJ1-3, with 7 bases aligning to TRBD1. CDR3 length: 14 amino acids. The trim removed 4 bases at V and 4 bases at J, leaving 5 bases unmatched. Per germline, CDR1 SGHRS and CDR2 YFSETQ. DNA for the CDR3: TGCGCCAGCAGCCCGGGGACAGTAGGAAACACCATATATTTT. The encoded protein is CASSPGTVGNTIYF.

The chain employs TRBV19 and TRBJ1-5; TRBD1 matches at 8 bases. This CDR3 region has 16 residues. Germline V gives CDR1 LNHDA, CDR2 SQIVND (reference sequence). V gave up 7 bases and J gave up 3 bases; unmatched junction bases: 11. The CDR3 here is CASTTQGGPANQPQHF. The CDR3 DNA reads as TGTGCCAGTACTACACAGGGGGGTCCTGCCAATCAGCCCCAGCATTTT.

The V gene is TRBV30, the J gene TRBJ2-7; 15 nucleotides agree with TRBD2. This CDR3 is built from 14 residues. Germline V gene data show CDR1 as GTSNPN and CDR2 as SVGIG (reference sequence). The junction had 3 bases not matched to a gene; V was cut back by 3 bases and J by 6 bases. CDR3 DNA: TGTGCCTGGAGCCGGGGACTAGCGGGAGGCGAGCAGTACTTC. Translated, it gives CAWSRGLAGGEQYF.

The V gene is TRBV6-4, the J gene TRBJ1-2; D may be TRBD1 (6 bases). V was trimmed by 0 bases and J by 7 bases, leaving 21 bases between them. This CDR3 has 17 residues. Germline CDR1 MRHNA, CDR2 SNTAGT. The CDR3 nucleotides read TGTGCCAGCAGTGACTCAGGGGGACTCTACCTGCGAGGTGGCTACACCTTC. This codes for CASSDSGGLYLRGGYTF.

A remark on this clone: A junction end diverges from the germline sequence, so it may reflect a read error. V and J are TRBV10-3 and TRBJ2-7; the D gene is possibly TRBD1 (7 bases). The CDR3 is made up of 14 amino acids. Germline V lookup: CDR1 ENHRY, CDR2 SYGVKD. CDR3 in amino acids: CAISESLTGRLDSF. In DNA, the CDR3 is TGTGCCATCAGTGAGTCCCTGACAGGGAGGCTTGATTCCTTC.

The chain employs TRBV11-2 and TRBJ2-7; 8 nucleotides line up with TRBD2. Germline V gene data show CDR1 as SGHAT and CDR2 as FQNNGV. With 3 bases clipped from V and 3 bases from J, the junction kept 13 bases outside the gene matches. This CDR3 has 17 residues. In DNA form, the CDR3 reads TGTGCCAGCAGCTTCCCTCGAACGCAGCGGGAGCGCTACGAGCAGTACTTC. It yields the protein CASSFPRTQRERYEQYF.

The chain is built from TRBV5-1 and TRBJ2-3, with 9 nucleotides matching TRBD2. This CDR3 has 16 amino acids. V lost 0 bases to trimming and J lost 5 bases; unmatched junction nucleotides: 7. Germline assignment: CDR1 SGHRS and CDR2 YFSETQ. CDR3 region: CASSLVAAGGIDTQYF. The CDR3 coding sequence is TGCGCCAGCAGCTTGGTAGCCGCGGGAGGGATAGATACGCAGTATTTT. Together with reference TRBV5-1 and TRBJ2-3, the CDR3 gives the full variable domain: KAGVTQTPRYLIKTRGQQVTLSCSPISGHRSVSWYQQTPGQGLQFLFEYFSETQRNKGNFPGRFSGRQFSNSRSEMNVSTLELGDSALYLCASSLVAAGGIDTQYFGPGTRLTVL.

This clone was seen once. The V and J genes are TRBV5-1 and TRBJ2-5; D is possibly TRBD1 (7 bases). The CDR3 is 14 amino acids. Per the germline V gene, CDR1 is SGHRS and CDR2 is YFSETQ. V shed 4 bases and J shed 9 bases, with 19 bases lying between them. Written as DNA, the CDR3 is TGCGCCAGCAGCCCGGAGAGCGGGCAGGGGGCCCAGTACTTC. It yields the protein CASSPESGQGAQYF.

The CDR3 DNA is TGCAGCGTTGAAGATCAGCCGAGACCGAGGGCTGCTACGCAGTATTTT. Translated, it gives CSVEDQPRPRAATQYF. The chain employs TRBV29-1 and TRBJ2-3; the D gene is possibly TRBD2 (5 bases). Germline V CDR1 and CDR2: SQVTM, ANQGSEA. This CDR3 is built from 16 residues. Between the trimmed V and J ends, which lost 0 bases and 8 bases, there was a span of 21 bases.

The chain joins TRBV27 to TRBJ1-1; D remains unclear. Trimming stripped 8 bases from V and 1 base from J, with 11 bases between. This CDR3 has 13 amino acids. CDR1 MNHEY and CDR2 SMNVEV come from the germline V gene (reference sequence). The CDR3 loop is CASLGWGNTEAFF. DNA of the CDR3: TGTGCCAGCCTAGGCTGGGGGAACACTGAAGCTTTCTTT.

This chain uses TRBV9 with TRBJ2-7; 11 nucleotides align to TRBD2. Germline CDR1 SGDLS, CDR2 YYNGEE. CDR3 length equals 15 residues. Trimming at V came to 1 base and at J to 5 bases, leaving 5 bases not matched to a gene. CDR3 DNA sequence: TGTGCCAGCAGCGTAAGGACTAGCGGGTACCACGAGCAGTACTTC. It specifies CASSVRTSGYHEQYF. Drawing the rest from reference TRBV9 and TRBJ2-7, the complete variable domain is DSGVTQTPKHLITATGQRVTLRCSPRSGDLSVYWYQQSLDQGLQFLIQYYNGEERAKGNILERFSAQQFPDLHSELNLSSLELGDSALYFCASSVRTSGYHEQYFGPGTRLTVT.